This TCR beta chain is from a study of blood T cell repertoires in COVID-19. CDR3 length: 13 residues. CDR1 is GTSNPN and CDR2 is SVGIG in the germline V gene (reference sequence). V was trimmed by 5 bases and J by 5 bases, leaving 15 bases between them. Authors' processing steps: Estimation of nucleated cell counts relied on the amplification of reference gene primers. Data came from immunoSEQ multiplex PCR; TCRdb stores just in-frame clones and leaves some out. That table gives V, J and clone size, and the DNA gave D and trimming. The data hold 130,000 or so clones, with over 70% observed a single time.

The receptor was isolated from an elderly man with active or convalescent COVID-19. The sample was peripheral blood. This chain uses TRBV30 with TRBJ1-2; weak D call: TRBD1 (5 bases). The CDR3 here is CAWGVKGVYGYTF. The CDR3 DNA sequence: TGTGCCTGGGGAGTAAAAGGGGTGTATGGCTACACCTTC. The entire variable domain, with the rest obtained from reference TRBV30 and TRBJ1-2, is as follows: SQTIHQWPATLVQPVGSPLSLECTVEGTSNPNLYWYRQAAGRGLQLLFYSVGIGQISSEVPQNLSASRPQDRQFILSSKKLLLSDSGFYLCAWGVKGVYGYTFGSGTRLTVV.